This passage covers 29 T cell receptor beta chains from one sample sequenced in a study of blood T cells in healthy people across ages. Using a J-beta primer mix together with a sample-barcoded 5' primer, a second PCR was run for about 7 to 12 cycles. TCRdb re-called the 5' RACE reads through MiXCR, storing one row per CDR3 protein. The data show fewer than 2,000,000 distinct CDR3 sequences, about 31% seen once. The sample taken for sequencing was blood. The source is a woman aged 30 to 39 in good health.

The chain employs TRBV29-1 and TRBJ1-1; TRBD1 is a possible D gene (5 bases). The CDR3 runs 13 residues. V gave up 3 bases and J gave up 4 bases, with 12 bases separating them. CDR1 SQVTM and CDR2 ANQGSEA come from the germline V gene. Here the CDR3 reads CSVESREGTEAFF. In DNA form, the CDR3 reads TGCAGCGTTGAGAGCAGGGAGGGCACTGAAGCTTTCTTT.

This clonotype was detected a few times. The chain combines TRBV28 with TRBJ2-7; no clear D. The CDR3 length is 16 residues. V lost 4 bases, J lost 0 bases, and 16 bases lay in between. Per germline, CDR1 MDHEN and CDR2 SYDVKM. The CDR3: CASSSPGVTPSYEQYF. The CDR3 coding sequence is TGTGCCAGCAGTTCCCCGGGCGTGACGCCCTCCTACGAGCAGTACTTC.

As for this clonotype: Just one base apart from a much larger clone, this may be a read error. The chain combines TRBV20-1 with TRBJ2-7, with D tentatively TRBD2 (5 bases). Germline CDR1 and CDR2: DFQATT and SNEGSKA (reference sequence). CDR3 length equals 11 residues. CDR3 DNA sequence: TGCAGTGTGGGAGATTACTACGAGCAGAACTTC. Its protein product is CSVGDYYEQNF.

Only one count was recorded for this clonotype. CDR3 DNA: TGCAGTGCTAACTCGGGACTCCAGGGAGGTACGCAGTATTTT. It encodes CSANSGLQGGTQYF. The rearrangement joins TRBV20-1 to TRBJ2-3, with D perhaps TRBD2 (6 bases). Germline V gene sequence: CDR1 DFQATT, CDR2 SNEGSKA (reference sequence). The CDR3 extends over 14 amino acids. Trimming left V 4 bases short and J 8 bases short, with 19 bases between.

This clonotype was counted at least ten times. J is TRBJ2-7 and V is TRBV12-3 or TRBV12-4, with D perhaps matching TRBD1 (7 bases). The CDR3 has 15 amino acids. Deletions cut 5 bases from V and 4 bases from J, with 18 bases between. The CDR3 spells CASSTLETGRYEQYF. The CDR3 coding sequence is TGTGCCAGCAGTACACTTGAGACAGGGAGGTACGAGCAGTACTTC.

Only a few counts were recorded for this clonotype. Here the CDR3 DNA reads TGTGCCAGCAGTTACCCGTTGGACCCGGGACTAGCGGACACAGATACGCAGTATTTT. Protein sequence: CASSYPLDPGLADTDTQYF. The V call is TRBV6-5, the J call TRBJ2-3; 11 bases are a match to TRBD2. The germline gives CDR1 MNHEY, CDR2 SVGAGI. V lost 2 bases and J lost 2; bases outside the gene matches: 12. The CDR3 runs to 19 residues.

This clonotype was seen a few times. The gene calls are TRBV2 and TRBJ2-4, with no clear D. The J call may be incorrect, as the DNA end agrees better with TRBJ2-7. Per germline, CDR1 SNHLY and CDR2 FYNNEI. This CDR3 has 11 residues. The CDR3 reads CASTGWDEQYF. CDR3 DNA: TGTGCCAGCACCGGGTGGGACGAGCAGTACTTC.

The V and J genes are TRBV28 and TRBJ1-4, with D perhaps matching TRBD1 (5 bases). Germline CDR1 and CDR2: MDHEN and SYDVKM. V was shortened by 2 bases and J by 15 bases, with 22 bases between the two germline ends. The length of the CDR3 is 15 residues. CDR3 amino acids: CASSLNGALGKRVFF. As DNA, the CDR3 is TGTGCCAGCAGTTTAAACGGGGCATTAGGGAAAAGGGTGTTTTTT.

The sample holds a few counts of this clonotype. The chain employs TRBV27 and TRBJ2-1; no clear D gene. The ends were cut back, 4 bases at V and 0 bases at J, with 13 bases in the middle. Germline CDR1 and CDR2: MNHEY and SMNVEV (reference sequence). The CDR3 covers 16 residues. The CDR3 nucleotides read TGTGCCAGCAGTTCCACACGGGCTAGCTCCTACAATGAGCAGTTCTTC. This translates into CASSSTRASSYNEQFF.

The chain joins TRBV2 to TRBJ2-5; the match to TRBD2 covers 7 bases. This CDR3 comprises 13 residues. The germline V gene has CDR1 SNHLY and CDR2 FYNNEI. V lost 3 bases to trimming and J lost 5 bases; unmatched junction nucleotides: 3. The CDR3 here is CASSEEGGETQYF. The DNA of the CDR3 is TGTGCCAGCAGTGAGGAGGGAGGGGAGACCCAGTACTTC.

The chain links TRBV20-1 to TRBJ2-5; 9 bases fit TRBD2. The DNA matches TRBJ2-7 better at its end, which makes the J call doubtful. CDR3 length: 15 residues. The germline V gene has CDR1 DFQATT and CDR2 SNEGSKA (reference sequence). The CDR3 is CSARDPRLAVSEQYF. The CDR3 bases are TGCAGTGCTAGAGATCCGAGACTAGCGGTGTCCGAGCAGTACTTC.

This clonotype was seen a few times. The genes are TRBV7-8 and TRBJ2-1; 10 nucleotides align to TRBD2. With V trimmed by 6 bases and J by 7 bases, 12 bases remained unmatched. The length of the CDR3 is 16 residues. Germline values: CDR1 SGHVS, CDR2 FQNEAQ. CDR3 residues: CASSSKRGGVRNEQFF. DNA for the CDR3: TGTGCCAGCAGTTCTAAGCGGGGGGGCGTGAGAAATGAGCAGTTCTTC.

The J gene is TRBJ2-7, the V gene TRBV2; 9 bases align to TRBD1. There are 16 residues in the CDR3. The germline V gene encodes CDR1 SNHLY and CDR2 FYNNEI. Trimming at V came to 3 bases and at J to 6 bases, leaving 12 bases not matched to a gene. This CDR3 is CASSDPSGTGRIEQYF. In nucleotides, the CDR3 is TGTGCCAGCAGTGACCCGTCCGGGACAGGGAGGATCGAGCAGTACTTC.

This clonotype was counted only a few times. The V call is TRBV6-2 or TRBV6-3, the J call TRBJ2-7; no definite D call. With 3 bases removed from V and 10 bases from J, the gap between germline ends came to 10 bases. The germline CDR1 and CDR2 sequences are MNHEY and SVGEGT. The CDR3 spans 11 residues. The CDR3 reads CASSYIGPQYF. Written as DNA, the CDR3 is TGTGCCAGCAGTTATATTGGGCCCCAGTACTTC.

This chain links TRBV3-1 with TRBJ2-3; D may be TRBD2 (6 bases). The V gene lost 1 base and the J gene lost 7 bases, with 12 bases spanning the gap. Per germline, CDR1 LGHDT and CDR2 YNNKEL (reference sequence). This CDR3 spans 14 amino acids. The CDR3 bases are TGTGCCAGCAGCCAAGTTGGGGGGTCGTATACGCAGTATTTT. Its protein product is CASSQVGGSYTQYF.

This chain joins TRBV4-1 and TRBJ2-6; 7 bases agree with TRBD2. CDR1 MGHRA and CDR2 YSYEKL come from the germline V gene. There are 19 residues in the CDR3. V was clipped by 3 bases and J by 0 bases; unmatched bases: 11. The CDR3 sequence: CASSHPGGGAPSGANVLTF. The CDR3 coding sequence is TGCGCCAGCAGCCATCCCGGGGGAGGGGCTCCCTCTGGGGCCAACGTCCTGACTTTC.

The V call is TRBV28, the J call TRBJ1-2, with D possibly matching TRBD1 (5 bases). CDR1 MDHEN and CDR2 SYDVKM come from the germline V gene. The V gene lost 5 bases and the J gene lost 7 bases, with 17 bases spanning the gap. This CDR3 is 14 amino acids long. The CDR3 reads CASSPPGQLAGYTF. CDR3 coding DNA: TGTGCCAGCAGTCCCCCAGGGCAGCTTGCTGGCTACACCTTC.

CDR3 in DNA: TGTGCCAGCAGCTTAGTAGGGAACACCGGGGAGCTGTTTTTT. Residues: CASSLVGNTGELFF. The chain couples TRBV11-2 to TRBJ2-2; no reliable D call. Trimming removed 1 base at V and 1 base at J, with 4 bases between. CDR1 and CDR2 from the germline V gene are SGHAT and FQNNGV. The length of the CDR3 is 14 residues.

This clonotype was found once. V and J are TRBV2 and TRBJ2-2, with a tentative D call TRBD1 (5 bases). Germline CDR1 is SNHLY and CDR2 is FYNNEI. Trimming removed 6 bases from V and 5 bases from J, with 16 bases in between. The CDR3 loop spans 15 amino acids. The DNA of the CDR3 is TGTGCCAGCAGGGGGTTAGGGGAACGGACCGGGGAGCTGTTTTTT. Translating gives CASRGLGERTGELFF.

The chain joins TRBV4-1 to TRBJ2-1, with 8 bases matching TRBD2. Germline assignment: CDR1 MGHRA and CDR2 YSYEKL. The CDR3 covers 16 residues. Unmatched junction bases numbered 6, after V lost 0 bases and J lost 5 bases. CDR3 sequence (DNA): TGCGCCAGCAGCCAAGAACAAGCGGGAGCCCACAATGAGCAGTTCTTC. This translates into CASSQEQAGAHNEQFF.

V and J are TRBV6-6 and TRBJ2-1; D is unresolved. CDR1 and CDR2 (germline): MNHNY, SVGAGI (reference sequence). V was shortened by 8 bases and J by 5 bases, with 13 bases between the two germline ends. CDR3 length: 13 amino acids. Here the CDR3 DNA reads TGTGCCAGCGAGAGGAGCATGGACAATGAGCAGTTCTTC. Its protein is CASERSMDNEQFF.

This clonotype came up many times. The V and J genes are TRBV27 and TRBJ2-7, with 7 bases lining up with TRBD1. CDR3 length: 13 amino acids. With V trimmed by 6 bases and J by 2 bases, 4 bases remained unmatched. CDR1 and CDR2 from the germline V gene are MNHEY and SMNVEV (reference sequence). CDR3 sequence (DNA): TGTGCCAGCAGCCATGGGACAGCCTACGAGCAGTACTTC. Residues: CASSHGTAYEQYF.

This chain joins TRBV21-1 and TRBJ1-6; the table assigns TRBD1, which was not confirmed against the DNA. TRBV21-1 is labeled a pseudogene. CDR3 length: 16 amino acids. CDR3: CASSKETNRAYSPLHF. In DNA, the CDR3 is TGTGCCAGCAGCAAAGAAACTAACAGGGCTTATTCACCCCTCCACTTT.

The V call is TRBV6-5, the J call TRBJ1-6; the match to TRBD1 covers 8 bases. There are 14 residues in the CDR3. Germline V gene lookup returns CDR1 MNHEY and CDR2 SVGAGI. V trimming: 6 bases; J trimming: 7 bases; junction bases outside the gene matches: 5. The chain's CDR3 is CASRPQGGNSPLHF. The CDR3 DNA reads as TGTGCCAGCAGACCACAGGGGGGAAATTCACCCCTCCACTTT.

This rearrangement joins TRBV5-6 to TRBJ1-2; D is unclear. This CDR3 region has 12 residues. Germline V gene sequence: CDR1 SGHDT, CDR2 YYEEEE. The V end was cut by 3 bases, the J end by 9 bases, with 12 bases between. CDR3 region: CASSSRTPSYTF. The CDR3 DNA reads TGTGCCAGCAGCTCCAGGACCCCCAGCTACACCTTC. Together with reference TRBV5-6 and TRBJ1-2, the CDR3 gives the full variable domain: DAGVTQSPTHLIKTRGQQVTLRCSPKSGHDTVSWYQQALGQGPQFIFQYYEEEERQRGNFPDRFSGHQFPNYSSELNVNALLLGDSALYLCASSSRTPSYTFGSGTRLTVV.

In this sample, this clonotype turned up a few times. The chain joins TRBV11-2 to TRBJ2-7, with 9 positions matching TRBD1. This CDR3 has 16 residues. Germline V gene lookup returns CDR1 SGHAT and CDR2 FQNNGV. V lost 5 bases and J lost 9; bases outside the gene matches: 17. The CDR3 loop is CASSPPLGQGWPLQYF. DNA of the CDR3: TGTGCCAGCAGCCCCCCTTTAGGACAGGGGTGGCCCTTGCAGTACTTC.

This clonotype appeared a few times. This chain uses TRBV27 with TRBJ2-5; perhaps TRBD1 as D (6 bases). Germline CDR1 is MNHEY and CDR2 is SMNVEV (reference sequence). The CDR3 has 13 amino acids. The V end was cut by 4 bases, the J end by 5 bases, with 11 bases between. The CDR3 loop reads CASSSPDRETQYF. In nucleotides, the CDR3 is TGTGCCAGCAGTTCCCCCGACAGGGAGACCCAGTACTTC.

This clonotype has more than one count but fewer than ten. The J gene is TRBJ2-1, the V gene TRBV2; D call uncertain. From germline, CDR1 is SNHLY and CDR2 FYNNEI. V lost 7 bases and J lost 10, with 11 bases in between. The CDR3 has 11 residues. The DNA for the CDR3 is TGTGCCAGCAAGGTCGTAGGAGAGCAGTTCTTC. Its translation: CASKVVGEQFF. Full variable domain (rest looked up from reference TRBV2 and TRBJ2-1): EPEVTQTPSHQVTQMGQEVILRCVPISNHLYFYWYRQILGQKVEFLVSFYNNEISEKSEIFDDQFSVERPDGSNFTLKIRSTKLEDSAMYFCASKVVGEQFFGPGTRLTVL.

Ten or more counts support this clonotype. The chain couples TRBV7-9 to TRBJ2-3, with D perhaps TRBD1 (6 bases). Trimming took 5 bases from V and 4 from J, leaving 13 bases between them. The CDR3 covers 14 residues. Germline values: CDR1 SEHNR, CDR2 FQNEAQ (reference sequence). Here the CDR3 reads CASSPPEGADTQYF. In DNA, the CDR3 is TGTGCCAGCAGCCCGCCTGAGGGGGCAGATACGCAGTATTTT. The variable domain in full, with the rest retrieved from reference TRBV7-9 and TRBJ2-3, is DTGVSQNPRHKITKRGQNVTFRCDPISEHNRLYWYRQTLGQGPEFLTYFQNEAQLEKSRLLSDRFSAERPKGSFSTLEIQRTEQGDSAMYLCASSPPEGADTQYFGPGTRLTVL.